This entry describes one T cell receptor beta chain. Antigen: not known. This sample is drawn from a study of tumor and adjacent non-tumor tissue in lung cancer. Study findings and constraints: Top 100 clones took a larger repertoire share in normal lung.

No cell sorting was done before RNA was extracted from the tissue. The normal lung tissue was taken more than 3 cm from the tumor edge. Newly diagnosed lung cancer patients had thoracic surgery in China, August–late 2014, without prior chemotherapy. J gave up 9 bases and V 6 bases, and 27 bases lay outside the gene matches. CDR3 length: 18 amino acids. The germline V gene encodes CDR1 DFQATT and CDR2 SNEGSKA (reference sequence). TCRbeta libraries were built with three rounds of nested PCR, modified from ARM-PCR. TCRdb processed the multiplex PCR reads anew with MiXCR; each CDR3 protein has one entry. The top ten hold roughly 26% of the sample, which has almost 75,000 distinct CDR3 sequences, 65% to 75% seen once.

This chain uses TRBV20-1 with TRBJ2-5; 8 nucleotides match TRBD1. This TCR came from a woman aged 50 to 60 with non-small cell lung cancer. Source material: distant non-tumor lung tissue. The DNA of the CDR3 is TGCAGTGCCAATACCGGGACAGGCAATGTGTGGCACGCGGAGGCCCAGTACTTC. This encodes CSANTGTGNVWHAEAQYF.